These T cell receptor beta chains were read from a single sample in a study of T cells expressing NK-cell markers. TCRdb processed the 5' RACE reads again and assigns one entry to each CDR3 protein, with no DNA. The sample shows about 400,000 distinct CDR3 sequences, and 9.5% to 12% sits with its ten largest clones. Material for sequencing was blood T cells: a sorted CD56 or NKG2C T cell subset, CD4+ or CD8+ T cells, or bulk PBMC T cells (not recorded which). The receptors come from a woman in her fifties or sixties in good health. The CDR3 runs from the conserved cysteine through the conserved F or W.

v_call: TRBV7-9
j_call: TRBJ2-2
cdr3_aa: CASSLSGAGESGELFF

v_call: TRBV12-3/TRBV12-4
j_call: TRBJ1-5
cdr3_aa: CASSHGQGAGQPQHF

v_call: TRBV29-1
j_call: TRBJ2-1
cdr3_aa: CSAFGLAGQWQFF

v_call: TRBV4-1
j_call: TRBJ2-5
cdr3_aa: CASSQLGLAGGNQETQYF

v_call: TRBV10-3
j_call: TRBJ2-1
cdr3_aa: CAISIGSGLDEQFF

v_call: TRBV20-1
j_call: TRBJ2-1
cdr3_aa: CSARVRGSGRSFPAKWNEQFF

v_call: TRBV10-3
j_call: TRBJ2-7
cdr3_aa: CAITETGGSYEQYF

v_call: TRBV29-1
j_call: TRBJ2-5
cdr3_aa: CSVETLETQYF

v_call: TRBV29-1
j_call: TRBJ1-3
cdr3_aa: CSVLTGSGNTIYF

v_call: TRBV9
j_call: TRBJ2-3
cdr3_aa: CASSGRTSGRSDTQYF

v_call: TRBV4-1
j_call: TRBJ2-1
cdr3_aa: CASSQAPGTATIGNEQFF

v_call: TRBV3-1
j_call: TRBJ2-1
cdr3_aa: CASSQDYQDEQFF

v_call: TRBV29-1
j_call: TRBJ2-1
cdr3_aa: CSVGRDRAYNEQFF

v_call: TRBV27
j_call: TRBJ2-3
cdr3_aa: CASSLLTGSTDTQYF

v_call: TRBV19
j_call: TRBJ1-2
cdr3_aa: CASNPRPQGTNYGYTF

v_call: TRBV9
j_call: TRBJ2-3
cdr3_aa: CASSVGLGSTDTQYF

v_call: TRBV5-1
j_call: TRBJ2-4
cdr3_aa: CASSPLLAGPENIQYF

v_call: TRBV5-1
j_call: TRBJ1-1
cdr3_aa: CASSTQTTNTEAFF

v_call: TRBV7-2
j_call: TRBJ2-5
cdr3_aa: CASSPDQAPQYF

v_call: TRBV7-9
j_call: TRBJ2-1
cdr3_aa: CASSPWAGGGHNEQFF

v_call: TRBV30
j_call: TRBJ2-1
cdr3_aa: CAWRTGRDEQFF

v_call: TRBV29-1
j_call: TRBJ2-7
cdr3_aa: CSVVPGARYEQYF

v_call: TRBV5-6
j_call: TRBJ2-4
cdr3_aa: CASSFQGQGKNIQYF

v_call: TRBV7-8
j_call: TRBJ2-7
cdr3_aa: CASRSTRERYEQYF

v_call: TRBV6-5
j_call: TRBJ2-5
cdr3_aa: CASSRGQQQYF

v_call: TRBV7-7
j_call: TRBJ2-1
cdr3_aa: CASSLDGAAHEQFF

v_call: TRBV12-3/TRBV12-4
j_call: TRBJ1-1
cdr3_aa: CASTPQGTRDDTEAFF

v_call: TRBV5-6
j_call: TRBJ2-1
cdr3_aa: CASSLDGRSFYNEQFF

v_call: TRBV7-9
j_call: TRBJ2-1
cdr3_aa: CASSAERESFEQFF

v_call: TRBV29-1
j_call: TRBJ2-1
cdr3_aa: CSVEASGGPYNEQFF

v_call: TRBV5-1
j_call: TRBJ2-7
cdr3_aa: CASSHGTDTSEQYF

v_call: TRBV9
j_call: TRBJ2-2
cdr3_aa: CASSVSGATGELFF

v_call: TRBV6-5
j_call: TRBJ2-5
cdr3_aa: CASSLSGAWETQYF

v_call: TRBV6-9
j_call: TRBJ2-3
cdr3_aa: CASSYWRSTDTQYF

v_call: TRBV7-9
j_call: TRBJ1-2
cdr3_aa: CASSDIKQGNYGYTF

v_call: TRBV12-3/TRBV12-4
j_call: TRBJ1-2
cdr3_aa: CASVAGGVYGYTF

v_call: TRBV5-1
j_call: TRBJ2-3
cdr3_aa: CASSSRAFPDTDTQYF